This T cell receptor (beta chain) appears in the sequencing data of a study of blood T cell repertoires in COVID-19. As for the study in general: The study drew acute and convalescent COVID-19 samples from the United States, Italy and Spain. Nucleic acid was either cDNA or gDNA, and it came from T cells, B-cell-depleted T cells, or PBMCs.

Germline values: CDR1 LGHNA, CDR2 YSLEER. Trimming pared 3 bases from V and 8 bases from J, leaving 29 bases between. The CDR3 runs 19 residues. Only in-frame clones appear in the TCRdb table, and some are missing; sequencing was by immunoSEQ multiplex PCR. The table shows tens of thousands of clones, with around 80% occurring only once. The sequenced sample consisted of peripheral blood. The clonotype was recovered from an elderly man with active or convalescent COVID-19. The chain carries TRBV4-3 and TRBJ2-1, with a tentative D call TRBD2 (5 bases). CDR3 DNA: TGCGCCAGCAGCCATGATCCCGCCCTATATTGGGAGTCTTTACATGAGCAGTTCTTC. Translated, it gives CASSHDPALYWESLHEQFF.